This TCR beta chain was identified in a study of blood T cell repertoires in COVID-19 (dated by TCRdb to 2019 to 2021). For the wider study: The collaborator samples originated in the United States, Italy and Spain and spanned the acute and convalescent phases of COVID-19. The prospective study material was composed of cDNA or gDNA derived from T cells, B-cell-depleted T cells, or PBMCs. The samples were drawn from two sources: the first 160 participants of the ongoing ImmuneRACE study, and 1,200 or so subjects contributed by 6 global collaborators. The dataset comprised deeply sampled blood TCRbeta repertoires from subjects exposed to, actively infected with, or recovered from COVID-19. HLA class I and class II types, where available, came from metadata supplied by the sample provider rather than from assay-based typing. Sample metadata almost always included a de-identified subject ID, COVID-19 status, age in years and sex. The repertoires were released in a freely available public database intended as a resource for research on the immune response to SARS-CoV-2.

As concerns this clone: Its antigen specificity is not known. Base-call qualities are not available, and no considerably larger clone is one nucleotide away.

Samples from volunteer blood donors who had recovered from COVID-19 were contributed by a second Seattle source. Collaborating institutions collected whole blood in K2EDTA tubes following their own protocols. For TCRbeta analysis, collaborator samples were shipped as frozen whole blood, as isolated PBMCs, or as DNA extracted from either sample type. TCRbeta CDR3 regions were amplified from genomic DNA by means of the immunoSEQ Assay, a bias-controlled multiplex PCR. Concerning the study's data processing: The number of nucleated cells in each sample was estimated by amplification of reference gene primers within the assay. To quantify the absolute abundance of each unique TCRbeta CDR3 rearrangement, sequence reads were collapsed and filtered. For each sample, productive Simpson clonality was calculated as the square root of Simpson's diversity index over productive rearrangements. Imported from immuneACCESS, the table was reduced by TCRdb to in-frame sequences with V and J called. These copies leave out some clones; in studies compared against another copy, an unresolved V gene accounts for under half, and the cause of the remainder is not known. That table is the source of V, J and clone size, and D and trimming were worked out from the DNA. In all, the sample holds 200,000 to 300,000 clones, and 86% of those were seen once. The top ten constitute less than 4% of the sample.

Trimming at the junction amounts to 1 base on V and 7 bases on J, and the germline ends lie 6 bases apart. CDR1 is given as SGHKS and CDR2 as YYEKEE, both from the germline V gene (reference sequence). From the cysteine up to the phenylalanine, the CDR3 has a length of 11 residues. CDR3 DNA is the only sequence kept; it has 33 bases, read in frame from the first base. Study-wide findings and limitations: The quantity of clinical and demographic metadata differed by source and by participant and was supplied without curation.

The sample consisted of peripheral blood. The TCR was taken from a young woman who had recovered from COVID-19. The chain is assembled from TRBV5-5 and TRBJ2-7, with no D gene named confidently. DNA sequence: TGTGCCAGCAGCTTGCCGGGTGAGCAGTACTTC. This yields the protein CASSLPGEQYF.